The 14 T cell receptor beta chains reported below all come from one sample, sequenced in a study of neurological immune-mediated disorders. One entry per CDR3 protein, called by TCRdb with MiXCR from the 5' RACE reads. Here the sample spans tens of thousands of distinct CDR3 sequences, roughly 3.8% being singletons. The sample comprised PBMCs. These TCRs come from a man aged 55-75 years with multiple sclerosis.

This clonotype was seen at least ten times. The chain uses TRBV29-1 and TRBJ1-1, with 10 bases identical to TRBD1. The V gene end was trimmed by 7 bases and the J gene end by 6 bases; junction bases not matched to a gene: 5. This CDR3 has 12 amino acids. Germline V lookup: CDR1 SQVTM, CDR2 ANQGSEA. This chain's CDR3 is CSGTTGGAEAFF. DNA of the CDR3: TGCAGCGGGACGACAGGGGGCGCTGAAGCTTTCTTT.

This clonotype was seen ten or more times. The rearrangement joins TRBV20-1 to TRBJ1-2, with 7 bases that match TRBD1. Trimming removed 3 bases from V and 8 bases from J; junction bases left unmatched: 9. CDR3 length: 13 residues. Germline CDR1 and CDR2: DFQATT and SNEGSKA (reference sequence). CDR3 nucleotide sequence: TGCAGTGCTAGTGATTCAGGGGGTAAGGGCTACACCTTC. Translation: CSASDSGGKGYTF.

The sample holds many counts of this clonotype. The rearrangement uses TRBV3-1 and TRBJ2-1; TRBD2 matches at 8 bases. This CDR3 has 15 residues. Germline CDR1 reads LGHDT; CDR2 reads YNNKEL (reference sequence). V lost 4 bases and J lost 5; bases outside the gene matches: 7. CDR3 in amino acids: CASSRTGGVHNEQFF. The CDR3 bases are TGTGCCAGCAGCCGGACCGGGGGGGTTCACAATGAGCAGTTCTTC.

This clonotype was counted a few times. At one of its ends the junction is not consistent with the germline gene, which may arise from a read error. The chain combines TRBV7-2 with TRBJ2-3, with D tentatively TRBD1 (6 bases). Germline V lookup: CDR1 SGHTA, CDR2 FQGNSA. The CDR3 is 12 amino acids. The CDR3 sequence: CDSSLGGDTQYF. The DNA for the CDR3 is TGTGACAGCAGCTTAGGGGGTGATACGCAGTATTTT.

This clonotype was picked up many times. The chain has TRBV12-3 or TRBV12-4 and TRBJ2-3; TRBD2 agrees at 11 bases. With 3 bases clipped from V and 2 bases from J, the junction kept 7 bases outside the gene matches. The CDR3 has 17 amino acids. CDR3 nucleotides: TGTGCCAGCAGTTTCTCGGCTAGCGGGGGGCCCACAGATACGCAGTATTTT. Protein product: CASSFSASGGPTDTQYF.

This clonotype has ten or more counts. This rearrangement joins TRBV20-1 to TRBJ1-1; D is unclear. V was cut by 6 bases and J by 1 base, with 15 bases left in between. CDR1 and CDR2 (germline): DFQATT, SNEGSKA (reference sequence). This CDR3 has 14 residues. The CDR3 loop reads CSAMPNGANTEAFF. The CDR3, as DNA: TGCAGTGCCATGCCGAATGGCGCGAACACTGAAGCTTTCTTT.

This clonotype showed up just a few times. The CDR3 bases are TGTGCCAGCAGTGAAGCTGGGACAGGCCAAGAGACCCAGTACTTC. Protein sequence: CASSEAGTGQETQYF. The chain is built from TRBV2 and TRBJ2-5; 8 bases fit TRBD1. Germline V gene data show CDR1 as SNHLY and CDR2 as FYNNEI. This CDR3 is built from 15 residues. Unmatched junction bases numbered 1, after V lost 0 bases and J lost 1 base.

This clonotype was seen many times. The CDR3 sequence: CSAKTGVRQPQHF. CDR3 nucleotides: TGCAGTGCTAAAACAGGGGTTCGGCAGCCCCAGCATTTT. The chain combines TRBV20-1 with TRBJ1-5; the match to TRBD1 covers 7 bases. Per the germline V gene, CDR1 is DFQATT and CDR2 is SNEGSKA (reference sequence). J lost 7 bases, V lost 4 bases, and 7 bases had no gene match. The CDR3 extends over 13 amino acids.

The table lists this clonotype with many counts. The chain carries TRBV29-1 and TRBJ2-1, with D unresolved. The V end was cut by 7 bases, the J end by 0 bases, with 7 bases between. The CDR3 extends over 12 amino acids. Per the germline V gene, CDR1 is SQVTM and CDR2 is ANQGSEA. The CDR3 is CSGRSSYNEQFF. The CDR3 nucleotides are TGCAGCGGCAGAAGCTCCTACAATGAGCAGTTCTTC.

In this sample, this clonotype turned up many times. The CDR3 DNA follows: TGCAGTGCTCAACAGGGGGCGGTCTTCGGGGAGCTGTTTTTT. Protein sequence: CSAQQGAVFGELFF. J is TRBJ2-2 and V is TRBV20-1, with 9 bases aligning to TRBD1. V lost 5 bases to trimming and J lost 7 bases; unmatched junction nucleotides: 8. Germline V gives CDR1 DFQATT, CDR2 SNEGSKA (reference sequence). The CDR3 is 14 amino acids.

This clonotype was detected ten times or more. The gene calls are TRBV29-1 and TRBJ2-1; 7 nucleotides match TRBD1. Germline CDR1 SQVTM, CDR2 ANQGSEA. J lost 6 bases, V lost 5 bases, and 7 bases had no gene match. The CDR3 contains 13 residues. The CDR3 nucleotides are TGCAGCGTTCGGACAGGAAAAGGCAATGAGCAGTTCTTC. It yields the protein CSVRTGKGNEQFF.

This clonotype was seen at least ten times. The gene calls are TRBV3-1 and TRBJ2-5, with D possibly being TRBD2 (5 bases). V lost 4 bases, J lost 1 base, and 19 bases lay in between. CDR3 length: 17 residues. Germline CDR1 LGHDT, CDR2 YNNKEL (reference sequence). The CDR3 nucleotides are TGTGCCAGCAGCCTAGGCCGAGGAGGTGGAAGCCAAGAGACCCAGTACTTC. Its translation: CASSLGRGGGSQETQYF.

This clonotype was detected ten times or more. The chain employs TRBV9 and TRBJ2-7, with 8 bases aligning to TRBD1. The germline V gene encodes CDR1 SGDLS and CDR2 YYNGEE. The CDR3 runs to 13 residues. V lost 0 bases, J lost 5 bases, and 1 base stayed unmatched. The CDR3 DNA is TGTGCCAGCAGCGTAGCGGGACAGGACGAGCAGTACTTC. Amino acids: CASSVAGQDEQYF.

This clonotype was counted at least ten times. The chain has TRBV7-9 and TRBJ1-4, with D perhaps TRBD1 (5 bases). The CDR3 is 15 residues long. Trimming stripped 6 bases from V and 5 bases from J, with 16 bases between. Germline loops: CDR1 SEHNR, CDR2 FQNEAQ (reference sequence). The CDR3: CASSRYSQGNEKLFF. In nucleotides, the CDR3 is TGTGCCAGCAGTCGTTACTCCCAGGGAAATGAAAAACTGTTTTTT.